This is a list of T cell receptor beta chains from one sample in a study of identical twins. TCRdb re-analysed the 5' RACE reads in MiXCR, keeping a single row per CDR3 protein. The sample consists of about 210,000 distinct CDR3 sequences, around a tenth of them appearing once. Input material: memory (CD45RO+) T cells sorted from blood. These receptors all stem from a woman in her late teens or twenties in good health. CDR3s include the opening cysteine and the closing phenylalanine or tryptophan. The order of the fields is D gene, clone size, V gene, J gene, CDR3 DNA, CDR3 protein. The D gene is left open where the match is weak. Size tells how often a clone was seen (once, few, many) or the class of an expanded clone, and some rows leave it out.

d_gene: TRBD1
abundance: few
v_gene: TRBV25-1
j_gene: TRBJ1-2
CDR3nt: TGTGCCAGCCGAGGGGACAGGGGGTATGACTATGGCTACACCTTC
CDR3aa: CASRGDRGYDYGYTF

d_gene: TRBD1
abundance: -
v_gene: TRBV7-6
j_gene: TRBJ2-2
CDR3nt: TGTGCCAGCAGCAGGACAGGGGTACTCACCGGGGAGCTGTTTTTT
CDR3aa: CASSRTGVLTGELFF

d_gene: TRBD2
abundance: few
v_gene: TRBV5-4
j_gene: TRBJ2-4
CDR3nt: TGTGCCAGCAGCCAGGGAGGGATTGACATTCAGTACTTC
CDR3aa: CASSQGGIDIQYF

d_gene: TRBD1
abundance: -
v_gene: TRBV18
j_gene: TRBJ2-7
CDR3nt: TGTGCCAGCTCACCAGCCGGGACAGGATCCTTTTTCGAGCAGTACTTC
CDR3aa: CASSPAGTGSFFEQYF

d_gene: -
abundance: few
v_gene: TRBV29-1
j_gene: TRBJ1-2
CDR3nt: TGCAGCCTCGGATCCCACACCTTC
CDR3aa: CSLGSHTF

d_gene: -
abundance: few
v_gene: TRBV6-6
j_gene: TRBJ2-3
CDR3nt: TGTGCCAGCAGTTACCCCGAGACAGATACGCAGTATTTT
CDR3aa: CASSYPETDTQYF

d_gene: -
abundance: many
v_gene: TRBV12-3/TRBV12-4
j_gene: TRBJ1-2
CDR3nt: TGTGCCAGCAGTTTTGACAGAAACTATGGCTACACCTTC
CDR3aa: CASSFDRNYGYTF

d_gene: TRBD2
abundance: medium-sized
v_gene: TRBV5-1
j_gene: TRBJ2-2
CDR3nt: TGCGCCAGCAGCTTGGGTAGCGGGAGAACCGGGGAGCTGTTTTTT
CDR3aa: CASSLGSGRTGELFF

d_gene: -
abundance: few
v_gene: TRBV20-1
j_gene: TRBJ1-3
CDR3nt: TGCAGTGCTAGGAGGGTAGGCTCTGGAAACACCATATATTTT
CDR3aa: CSARRVGSGNTIYF

d_gene: -
abundance: -
v_gene: TRBV2
j_gene: TRBJ1-1
CDR3nt: TGTGCCAGCAGTGAAAAGGGCAGGGGAACATCGGAAGCTTTCTTT
CDR3aa: CASSEKGRGTSEAFF

d_gene: TRBD2
abundance: few
v_gene: TRBV20-1
j_gene: TRBJ2-3
CDR3nt: TGCAGTGCTAGAGATGGTCCCGGGGAGGGTTTGTATGCAGATACGCAGTATTTT
CDR3aa: CSARDGPGEGLYADTQYF

d_gene: TRBD1
abundance: few
v_gene: TRBV5-1
j_gene: TRBJ1-4
CDR3nt: TGCGCCAGCAGTTTTGGACAGGGGATATCTAATGAAAAACTGTTTTTT
CDR3aa: CASSFGQGISNEKLFF

d_gene: TRBD2
abundance: -
v_gene: TRBV20-1
j_gene: TRBJ2-1
CDR3nt: TGCAGTGCTAGCCCGGGGGGGGGGATGGAGCAGTTCTTC
CDR3aa: CSASPGGGMEQFF

d_gene: TRBD2
abundance: few
v_gene: TRBV7-2
j_gene: TRBJ2-1
CDR3nt: TGTGCCACCGGACGGATTCTAGCGGATGCCTACAATGAGCAGTTCTTC
CDR3aa: CATGRILADAYNEQFF

d_gene: -
abundance: -
v_gene: TRBV7-2
j_gene: TRBJ1-3
CDR3nt: TGTGCCAGCAGCCGAATGGACTTCTCTGGAAACACCATATATTTT
CDR3aa: CASSRMDFSGNTIYF

d_gene: -
abundance: few
v_gene: TRBV4-2
j_gene: TRBJ2-7
CDR3nt: TGTGCCAGCAGCCGCCTACCTTTCGGGACAAATTCCTACGAGCAGTACTTC
CDR3aa: CASSRLPFGTNSYEQYF

d_gene: -
abundance: few
v_gene: TRBV3-1
j_gene: TRBJ1-6
CDR3nt: TGTGCCAGCAGCCAAGGACAGTCTTCACCCCTCCACTTT
CDR3aa: CASSQGQSSPLHF

d_gene: -
abundance: many
v_gene: TRBV5-1
j_gene: TRBJ2-6
CDR3nt: TGCGCCAGCAGCGAGCTAAGGGAAGGATCTGGGGCCAACGTCCTGACTTTC
CDR3aa: CASSELREGSGANVLTF

d_gene: TRBD2
abundance: -
v_gene: TRBV5-5
j_gene: TRBJ2-7
CDR3nt: TGTGCCAGCAGTGAAGGACTAGCGGGGTTCTACGAGCAGTACTTC
CDR3aa: CASSEGLAGFYEQYF

d_gene: -
abundance: few
v_gene: TRBV10-2
j_gene: TRBJ2-7
CDR3nt: TGCGCCAGCAGCGGGGCAGGGAAACGGGAGCCGTACGAGCAGTACTTC
CDR3aa: CASSGAGKREPYEQYF

d_gene: -
abundance: many
v_gene: TRBV6-2/TRBV6-3
j_gene: TRBJ2-1
CDR3nt: TGTGCCAGCAGTTATATACTAGGAGGGGGTAACAATGAGCAGTTCTTC
CDR3aa: CASSYILGGGNNEQFF

d_gene: TRBD2
abundance: -
v_gene: TRBV29-1
j_gene: TRBJ2-3
CDR3nt: TGCAGCGTTGAAAAGACCGGGGGGGTCACAGATACGCAGTATTTT
CDR3aa: CSVEKTGGVTDTQYF

d_gene: TRBD2
abundance: many
v_gene: TRBV6-1
j_gene: TRBJ2-3
CDR3nt: TGTGCCAGCAGTGAATATAGCGGGATCACAGATACGCAGTATTTT
CDR3aa: CASSEYSGITDTQYF

d_gene: TRBD1
abundance: many
v_gene: TRBV19
j_gene: TRBJ1-5
CDR3nt: TGTGCCAGTAGTCTATCGACAGGGAAAAATAGGCGTCAGCCCCAGCATTTT
CDR3aa: CASSLSTGKNRRQPQHF

d_gene: -
abundance: -
v_gene: TRBV20-1
j_gene: TRBJ2-3
CDR3nt: TGCAGTGCTAGACCCAGTTCTAGCACAGATACGCAGTATTTT
CDR3aa: CSARPSSSTDTQYF

d_gene: TRBD2
abundance: many
v_gene: TRBV12-3/TRBV12-4
j_gene: TRBJ2-1
CDR3nt: TGTGCCAGCTGGTTGGTAGCGGGGGGTGAGCAGTTCTTC
CDR3aa: CASWLVAGGEQFF

d_gene: -
abundance: few
v_gene: TRBV29-1
j_gene: TRBJ2-5
CDR3nt: TGCAGCACTTCGACGGAGACCCAGTACTTC
CDR3aa: CSTSTETQYF

d_gene: TRBD1
abundance: few
v_gene: TRBV4-2
j_gene: TRBJ1-5
CDR3nt: TGTGCCAGCAGCCAAGAACCGGACAGGGCAAATCAGCCCCAGCATTTT
CDR3aa: CASSQEPDRANQPQHF

d_gene: TRBD1
abundance: -
v_gene: TRBV12-3/TRBV12-4
j_gene: TRBJ1-2
CDR3nt: TGTGCCAGCAGTCTTCAGGGGGGGCGCAGCTATGGCTACACCTTC
CDR3aa: CASSLQGGRSYGYTF

d_gene: -
abundance: many
v_gene: TRBV20-1
j_gene: TRBJ2-7
CDR3nt: TGCAGTGCGGGGAACAGGGAGACCTACGAGCAGTACTTC
CDR3aa: CSAGNRETYEQYF

d_gene: TRBD1
abundance: -
v_gene: TRBV12-3/TRBV12-4
j_gene: TRBJ1-1
CDR3nt: TGTGCCAGCAGTTTTAGGGGGCGGATCACTGAAGCTTTCTTT
CDR3aa: CASSFRGRITEAFF

d_gene: -
abundance: many
v_gene: TRBV7-9
j_gene: TRBJ2-3
CDR3nt: TGTGCCAGCAGCTCCGAACTGAGCACAGATACGCAGTATTTT
CDR3aa: CASSSELSTDTQYF

d_gene: -
abundance: -
v_gene: TRBV27
j_gene: TRBJ2-7
CDR3nt: TGTGCCAGCAGTTTATATTCTGGGGGAGCCTACGAGCAGTACTTC
CDR3aa: CASSLYSGGAYEQYF

d_gene: -
abundance: -
v_gene: TRBV27
j_gene: TRBJ1-5
CDR3nt: TGTGCCAGCAGTGTATTCGGGGGGGGGCATCAGCCCCAGCATTTT
CDR3aa: CASSVFGGGHQPQHF

d_gene: -
abundance: -
v_gene: TRBV5-1
j_gene: TRBJ2-2
CDR3nt: TGCGCCAGCAGCCCCTCTGTGCCCAACACCGGGGAGCTGTTTTTT
CDR3aa: CASSPSVPNTGELFF

d_gene: -
abundance: few
v_gene: TRBV2
j_gene: TRBJ1-5
CDR3nt: TGTGCCAGCAGCGGATTTCCTACTGACCATAGCAATCAGCCCCAGCATTTT
CDR3aa: CASSGFPTDHSNQPQHF

d_gene: -
abundance: few
v_gene: TRBV12-3/TRBV12-4
j_gene: TRBJ2-2
CDR3nt: TGTGCCAGCAGGACAACAGGGACCTCGAACACCGGGGAGCTGTTTTTT
CDR3aa: CASRTTGTSNTGELFF

d_gene: -
abundance: -
v_gene: TRBV11-2
j_gene: TRBJ2-6
CDR3nt: TGTGCCAGCAGGGTTGCAGGGGCAGGGGCCAACGTCCTGACTTTC
CDR3aa: CASRVAGAGANVLTF

d_gene: TRBD2
abundance: many
v_gene: TRBV11-3
j_gene: TRBJ2-4
CDR3nt: TGTGCCAGCAGCCCCCGGACTAGCGGGTTTAAAAACATTCAGTACTTC
CDR3aa: CASSPRTSGFKNIQYF

d_gene: -
abundance: many
v_gene: TRBV5-1
j_gene: TRBJ2-1
CDR3nt: TGCGCCAGCAGCTTGGCCTACCAGGAAGCTGAGCAGTTCTTC
CDR3aa: CASSLAYQEAEQFF

d_gene: -
abundance: few
v_gene: TRBV11-1
j_gene: TRBJ1-2
CDR3nt: TGTGCCAGCACCACCCTGGAGGGCTATGGCTACACCTTC
CDR3aa: CASTTLEGYGYTF

d_gene: TRBD1
abundance: -
v_gene: TRBV6-1
j_gene: TRBJ2-5
CDR3nt: TGTGCCAGCAGTGAAGCGCTTCCCGGACAGGGGGAGACCCAGTACTTC
CDR3aa: CASSEALPGQGETQYF

d_gene: -
abundance: few
v_gene: TRBV6-6
j_gene: TRBJ2-3
CDR3nt: TGTGCCAGCACAGACTACACAGATACGCAGTATTTT
CDR3aa: CASTDYTDTQYF

d_gene: -
abundance: few
v_gene: TRBV3-1
j_gene: TRBJ2-1
CDR3nt: TGTGCCAGCAGCACCCAACCCGGGGGATATGAGCAGTTCTTC
CDR3aa: CASSTQPGGYEQFF

d_gene: -
abundance: few
v_gene: TRBV5-1
j_gene: TRBJ2-5
CDR3nt: TGCGCCAGCAGCCCGACAGGGAGGGAACAAGAGACCCAGTACTTC
CDR3aa: CASSPTGREQETQYF

d_gene: -
abundance: many
v_gene: TRBV27
j_gene: TRBJ1-6
CDR3nt: TGTGCCAGCAGTTTAGGAGGTGATTCACCCCTCCACTTT
CDR3aa: CASSLGGDSPLHF